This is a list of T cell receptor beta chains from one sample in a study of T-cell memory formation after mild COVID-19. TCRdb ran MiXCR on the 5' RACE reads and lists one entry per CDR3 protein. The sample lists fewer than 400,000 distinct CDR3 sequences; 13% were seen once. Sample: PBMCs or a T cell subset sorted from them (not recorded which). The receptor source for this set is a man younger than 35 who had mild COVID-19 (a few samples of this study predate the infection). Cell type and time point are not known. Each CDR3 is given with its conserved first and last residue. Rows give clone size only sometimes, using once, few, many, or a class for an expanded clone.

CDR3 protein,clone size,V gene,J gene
CASSDPTEYTGELFF,.,TRBV2,TRBJ2-2
CASSFISGELFF,.,TRBV12-3/TRBV12-4,TRBJ2-2
CASSLGRGPLNEQYF,few,TRBV4-3,TRBJ2-7
CASSDHGQGYEQYF,few,TRBV6-5,TRBJ2-7
CASSSLAGDKETQYF,.,TRBV6-6,TRBJ2-5
CASSPAENQPQHF,few,TRBV18,TRBJ1-5
CASSLTTGYNSPLHF,few,TRBV7-6,TRBJ1-6
CSAQRRSSGNTIYF,many,TRBV20-1,TRBJ1-3
CASSWDRAVSDTQYF,few,TRBV12-3/TRBV12-4,TRBJ2-3
CASSLGGRGRNIQYF,.,TRBV11-2,TRBJ2-4
CASSHHTVWGGRRNTIYF,few,TRBV3-1,TRBJ1-3
CAISNTNTEAFF,.,TRBV10-3,TRBJ1-1
CASRTQASGGADTQYF,many,TRBV7-2,TRBJ2-3
CASRGTQNSPLHF,few,TRBV2,TRBJ1-6
CASSLQGGIYEQYF,.,TRBV5-8,TRBJ2-7
CASSSVGTNEKLFF,.,TRBV7-9,TRBJ1-4
CASSVEGVGYEQYF,.,TRBV9,TRBJ2-7
CASSYSIVGGANYGYTF,.,TRBV6-5,TRBJ1-2